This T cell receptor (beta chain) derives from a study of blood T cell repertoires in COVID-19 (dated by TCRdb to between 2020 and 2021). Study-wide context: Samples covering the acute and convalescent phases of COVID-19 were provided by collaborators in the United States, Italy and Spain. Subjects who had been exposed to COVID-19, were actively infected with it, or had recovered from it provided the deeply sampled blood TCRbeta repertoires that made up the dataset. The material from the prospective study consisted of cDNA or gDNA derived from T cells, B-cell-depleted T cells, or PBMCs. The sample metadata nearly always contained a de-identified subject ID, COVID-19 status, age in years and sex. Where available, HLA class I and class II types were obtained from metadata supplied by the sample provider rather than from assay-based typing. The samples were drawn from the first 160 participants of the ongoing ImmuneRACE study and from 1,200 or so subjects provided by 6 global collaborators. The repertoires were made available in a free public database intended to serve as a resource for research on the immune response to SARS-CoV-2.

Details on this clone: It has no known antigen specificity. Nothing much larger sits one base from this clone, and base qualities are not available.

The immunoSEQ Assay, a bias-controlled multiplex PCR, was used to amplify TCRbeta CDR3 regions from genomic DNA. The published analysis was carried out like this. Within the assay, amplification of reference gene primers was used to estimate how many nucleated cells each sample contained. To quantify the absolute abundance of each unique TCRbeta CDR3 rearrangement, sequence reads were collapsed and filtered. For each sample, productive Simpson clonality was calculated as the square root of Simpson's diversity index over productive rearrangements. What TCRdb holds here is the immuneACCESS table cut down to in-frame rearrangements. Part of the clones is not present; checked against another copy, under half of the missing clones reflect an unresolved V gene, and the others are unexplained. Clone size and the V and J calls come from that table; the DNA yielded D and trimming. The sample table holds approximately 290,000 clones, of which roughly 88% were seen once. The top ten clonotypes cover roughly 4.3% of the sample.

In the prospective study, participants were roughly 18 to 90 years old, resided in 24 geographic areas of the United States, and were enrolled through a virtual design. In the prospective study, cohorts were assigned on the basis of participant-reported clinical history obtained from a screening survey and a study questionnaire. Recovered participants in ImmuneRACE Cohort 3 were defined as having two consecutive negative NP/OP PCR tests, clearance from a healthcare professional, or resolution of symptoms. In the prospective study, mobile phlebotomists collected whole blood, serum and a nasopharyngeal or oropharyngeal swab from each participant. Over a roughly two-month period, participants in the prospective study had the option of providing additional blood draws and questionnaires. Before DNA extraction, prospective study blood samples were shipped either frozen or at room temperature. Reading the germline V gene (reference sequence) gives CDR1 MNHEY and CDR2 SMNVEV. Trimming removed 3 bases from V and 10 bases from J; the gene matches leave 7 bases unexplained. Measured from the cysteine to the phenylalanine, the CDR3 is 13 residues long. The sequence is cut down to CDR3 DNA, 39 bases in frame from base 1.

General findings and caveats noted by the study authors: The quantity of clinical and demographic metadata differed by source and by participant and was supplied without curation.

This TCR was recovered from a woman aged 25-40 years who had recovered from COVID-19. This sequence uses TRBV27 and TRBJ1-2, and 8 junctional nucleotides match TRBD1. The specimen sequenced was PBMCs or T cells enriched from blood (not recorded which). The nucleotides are TGTGCCAGCAGTTTCTACAGGGGGATGGTCTACACCTTC. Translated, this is CASSFYRGMVYTF.